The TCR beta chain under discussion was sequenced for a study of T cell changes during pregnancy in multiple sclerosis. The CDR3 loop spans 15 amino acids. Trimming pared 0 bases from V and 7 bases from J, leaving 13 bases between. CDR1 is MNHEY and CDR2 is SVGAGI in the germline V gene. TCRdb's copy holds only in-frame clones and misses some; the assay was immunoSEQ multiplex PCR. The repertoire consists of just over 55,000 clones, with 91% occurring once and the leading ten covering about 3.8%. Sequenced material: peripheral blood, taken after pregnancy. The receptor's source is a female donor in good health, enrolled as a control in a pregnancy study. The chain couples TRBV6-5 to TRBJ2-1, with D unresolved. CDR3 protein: CASSYSLTRPNEQFF. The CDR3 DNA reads TGTGCCAGCAGTTACTCCCTGACAAGACCAAATGAGCAGTTCTTC.